A single sample gave rise to the 16 T cell receptor beta chains below, sequenced in a study of identical twins. A single record per CDR3 protein comes from TCRdb applying MiXCR to the 5' RACE reads. This table has 500,000 to 700,000 distinct CDR3 sequences, under 8.5% appearing once. In addition, the sample was reused for a study of yellow fever vaccine responses in identical twins.

Material: PBMCs. The receptor source for this set is a woman aged 18-30 years in good health.

This clonotype was seen a handful of times. This chain uses TRBV7-8 with TRBJ1-2; unclear D gene. Germline CDR1 reads SGHVS; CDR2 reads FQNEAQ. The CDR3 consists of 14 residues. V lost 1 base to trimming and J lost 4 bases, with 10 bases between them. The CDR3 sequence: CASSLEWQSYGYTF. CDR3 sequence (DNA): TGTGCCAGCAGCTTAGAGTGGCAGAGCTATGGCTACACCTTC.

In this sample, this clonotype turned up many times. The V call is TRBV12-3 or TRBV12-4, the J call TRBJ2-2; D is undetermined. V lost 3 bases and J 4 bases, leaving 12 bases between the germline ends. The CDR3 runs to 15 residues. The CDR3: CASSLTRLGTGELFF. For the CDR3, the DNA is TGTGCCAGCAGTTTGACCCGGCTGGGCACCGGGGAGCTGTTTTTT.

This clonotype was seen many times. V is TRBV20-1 and J is TRBJ2-1, with D unresolved. Per the germline V gene, CDR1 is DFQATT and CDR2 is SNEGSKA (reference sequence). CDR3 length: 12 amino acids. Between the trimmed V and J ends, which lost 3 bases and 8 bases, there was a span of 11 bases. The CDR3 loop is CSARGAAHEQFF. CDR3 nucleotides: TGCAGTGCTAGGGGCGCAGCGCATGAGCAGTTCTTC.

This clonotype was seen a few times. The chain is built from TRBV20-1 and TRBJ1-4; weak D call: TRBD1 (6 bases). This CDR3 is built from 12 residues. The V end was cut by 6 bases, the J end by 6 bases, with 11 bases between. Looked up from germline, CDR1 is DFQATT and CDR2 is SNEGSKA (reference sequence). This chain's CDR3 is CSAYHRDEKLFF. The CDR3 bases are TGCAGTGCCTACCACAGGGATGAAAAACTGTTTTTT.

The chain joins TRBV10-3 to TRBJ2-1; 8 bases agree with TRBD1. This CDR3 comprises 15 residues. Germline loops: CDR1 ENHRY, CDR2 SYGVKD. V shed 1 base and J 10 bases; nucleotides not matched to a gene: 9. In nucleotides, the CDR3 is TGTGCCATCAGTGAGTTGCAGGGGGCGCTGGGGGAGCAGTTCTTC. As protein: CAISELQGALGEQFF.

Ten or more counts support this clonotype. The genes are TRBV11-2 and TRBJ2-5, with D possibly matching TRBD1 (6 bases). Deletions cut 2 bases from V and 2 bases from J, with 15 bases between. The CDR3 loop spans 16 amino acids. Germline V lookup: CDR1 SGHAT, CDR2 FQNNGV. The CDR3 protein is CASSLLGRQAQETQYF. Written as DNA, the CDR3 is TGTGCCAGCAGCTTACTTGGAAGACAGGCGCAAGAGACCCAGTACTTC.

This clonotype appeared many times. V and J are TRBV28 and TRBJ2-3, with D possibly being TRBD2 (7 bases). The CDR3 runs 16 residues. Germline CDR1 is MDHEN and CDR2 is SYDVKM. V was pared by 3 bases and J by 7 bases, with 20 bases between. CDR3 sequence reads: CASSLPSLGGGYTQYF. CDR3 in DNA: TGTGCCAGCAGTTTGCCCTCTTTAGGGGGGGGATATACGCAGTATTTT.

V gene TRBV4-1 combines with J gene TRBJ2-7; no reliable D call. Trimming removed 3 bases from V and 7 bases from J, with 19 bases in between. The CDR3 is made up of 15 amino acids. The germline CDR1 and CDR2 sequences are MGHRA and YSYEKL. DNA of the CDR3: TGCGCCAGCAGCCAGGACGGAGTACCTACGACTGAGCAGTACTTC. This sequence encodes CASSQDGVPTTEQYF.

In its sample, this clonotype was seen many times. V and J are TRBV5-1 and TRBJ1-1; 9 nucleotides align to TRBD1. Looked up from germline, CDR1 is SGHRS and CDR2 is YFSETQ. With 0 bases clipped from V and 4 bases from J, the junction kept 1 base outside the gene matches. CDR3 size: 14 residues. The CDR3: CASSLAGQGTEAFF. CDR3 coding DNA: TGCGCCAGCAGCTTGGCGGGACAGGGCACTGAAGCTTTCTTT. The variable domain in full, completed from reference TRBV5-1 and TRBJ1-1, reads KAGVTQTPRYLIKTRGQQVTLSCSPISGHRSVSWYQQTPGQGLQFLFEYFSETQRNKGNFPGRFSGRQFSNSRSEMNVSTLELGDSALYLCASSLAGQGTEAFFGQGTRLTVV.

This clonotype was seen many times. The rearrangement links TRBV2 to TRBJ2-1, with D hard to call. V was shortened by 2 bases and J by 9 bases, with 11 bases between the two germline ends. Germline V gene lookup returns CDR1 SNHLY and CDR2 FYNNEI. This CDR3 spans 13 amino acids. CDR3: CASSETWDTEQFF. For the CDR3, the DNA is TGTGCCAGCAGTGAAACTTGGGATACTGAGCAGTTCTTC. The complete variable domain, with remaining parts taken from reference TRBV2 and TRBJ2-1, reads EPEVTQTPSHQVTQMGQEVILRCVPISNHLYFYWYRQILGQKVEFLVSFYNNEISEKSEIFDDQFSVERPDGSNFTLKIRSTKLEDSAMYFCASSETWDTEQFFGPGTRLTVL.

This clonotype has ten or more counts. This chain joins TRBV6-5 and TRBJ1-5, with 9 bases identical to TRBD1. Germline CDR1 reads MNHEY; CDR2 reads SVGAGI. J was trimmed by 4 bases and V by 2 bases; bases with no gene match: 3. The CDR3 is 15 amino acids. The CDR3 here is CASSYRTGENQPQHF. The CDR3 bases are TGTGCCAGCAGTTACCGGACAGGGGAGAATCAGCCCCAGCATTTT.

V and J are TRBV29-1 and TRBJ2-3; tentatively, D is TRBD1 or TRBD2 (5 bases each). The CDR3 extends over 20 amino acids. Deletions cut 4 bases from V and 2 bases from J, with 31 bases between. The germline gives CDR1 SQVTM, CDR2 ANQGSEA. The CDR3 reads CSVAGRAGSSGGTSTDTQYF. The CDR3 DNA sequence: TGCAGCGTTGCCGGCCGGGCAGGGTCAAGCGGAGGAACATCCACAGATACGCAGTATTTT.

The chain carries TRBV11-1 and TRBJ2-1; D may be TRBD2 (6 bases). The CDR3 totals 17 residues. Trimming removed 4 bases from V and 6 bases from J, with 22 bases in between. Germline CDR1 and CDR2: SGHAT and FQDESV (reference sequence). The CDR3 sequence: CASSSLQWGGGSNEQFF. In nucleotides, the CDR3 is TGTGCCAGCAGCTCCCTGCAGTGGGGCGGAGGGTCCAATGAGCAGTTCTTC. The entire variable domain, with the rest obtained from reference TRBV11-1 and TRBJ2-1, is as follows: EAEVAQSPRYKITEKSQAVAFWCDPISGHATLYWYRQILGQGPELLVQFQDESVVDDSQLPKDRFSAERLKGVDSTLKIQPAELGDSAMYLCASSSLQWGGGSNEQFFGPGTRLTVL.

J is TRBJ1-5 and V is TRBV6-5; the D gene is possibly TRBD1 (6 bases). Trimming cost V 2 bases and J 6 bases, with 11 bases left between them. The CDR3 totals 14 residues. The V gene's germline CDR1 is MNHEY and CDR2 SVGAGI. This CDR3 reads CASSYGGQGQPQHF. CDR3 bases: TGTGCCAGCAGTTACGGGGGGCAGGGTCAGCCCCAGCATTTT.

This clonotype was seen at least ten times. The chain has TRBV4-1 and TRBJ2-7, with D unclear. The germline V and J ends were trimmed by 0 bases and 3 bases, with 15 bases remaining between them. CDR1 is MGHRA and CDR2 is YSYEKL in the germline V gene. This CDR3 contains 16 residues. The CDR3 bases are TGCGCCAGCAGCCAAGATCTAGGCGGCCTCCACTACGAGCAGTACGTC. This gives the protein CASSQDLGGLHYEQYV.

The chain carries TRBV20-1 and TRBJ1-1; 10 bases match TRBD1. Germline CDR1 is DFQATT and CDR2 is SNEGSKA (reference sequence). V shed 5 bases and J 0 bases; nucleotides not matched to a gene: 12. This CDR3 region has 17 residues. CDR3 nucleotides: TGCAGTGCTTCGGCGGTAGGGACAGGGGTCTTGAACACTGAAGCTTTCTTT. Its translation is CSASAVGTGVLNTEAFF.